Listed below are T cell receptor beta chains from one sample, sequenced in a study of identical twins. TCRdb redid the calling of the 5' RACE reads with MiXCR, one entry per CDR3 protein. The sample has some 330,000 distinct CDR3 sequences; roughly 9% are singletons. Sequencing was carried out using naive T cells sorted from blood. Source of these receptors: a woman in her 50s in good health. The CDR3 runs from the conserved cysteine through the conserved F or W. The D gene is left open where the match is weak. Expanded clones are given a class, and other clones once, few, many or no size at all.

>TRBV19|16|-|TRBJ1-3|many
TGTGCCAGTAGCCCCCCGGGGCTGGCGGTGGGAAACACCATATATTTT
CASSPPGLAVGNTIYF
>TRBV5-1|15|TRBD2|TRBJ2-1|many
TGCGCCAGCAGACTAGCGGGTAGCTCCTACAATGAGCAGTTCTTC
CASRLAGSSYNEQFF
>TRBV10-1|16|TRBD2|TRBJ2-1|-
TGCGCCAGCAGTGACCTGGGGCTAGCGGGAGACACTGAGCAGTTCTTC
CASSDLGLAGDTEQFF
>TRBV20-1|14|TRBD2|TRBJ2-1|few
TGCAGTGCTAGCTCGGGACTAGGACTAGGTGAGCAGTTCTTC
CSASSGLGLGEQFF
>TRBV7-9|14|-|TRBJ2-1|many
TGTGCCAGCAGTAGCCTGGCACCTTTGGATGAGCAGTTCTTC
CASSSLAPLDEQFF
>TRBV6-1|14|-|TRBJ2-1|-
TGTGCCAGCAGTTTCCGGGCCACCTTTGGTGAGCAGTTCTTC
CASSFRATFGEQFF
>TRBV29-1|17|TRBD2|TRBJ2-7|few
TGCAGCGTCGCCGGACTAGCGGGAGGGTTGGAGTCCTACGAGCAGTACTTC
CSVAGLAGGLESYEQYF
>TRBV6-5|16|-|TRBJ2-7|-
TGTGCCAGCAGGCCCCTCTTTGGACACACCTCTTACGAGCAGTACTTC
CASRPLFGHTSYEQYF
>TRBV29-1|12|-|TRBJ2-5|-
TGCAGCTCTAGGACGGGCTCGGTGGCCCAGTACTTC
CSSRTGSVAQYF
>TRBV5-1|16|-|TRBJ2-3|few
TGCGCCAGCAGCTTAGGAGGGCCTCGCCGCACAGATACGCAGTATTTT
CASSLGGPRRTDTQYF
>TRBV12-3/TRBV12-4|15|-|TRBJ1-3|-
TGTGCCAGCAATCGGGACGGAACCTCTGGAAACACCATATATTTT
CASNRDGTSGNTIYF
>TRBV5-1|15|TRBD1|TRBJ1-1|few
TGCGCCAGCAGCTCCGGGACAGGGGCGAACACTGAAGCTTTCTTT
CASSSGTGANTEAFF
>TRBV29-1|15|-|TRBJ2-1|many
TGCAGCGCCGGAAATGGGCTCCCCCAGTTCGATGAGCAGTTCTTC
CSAGNGLPQFDEQFF
>TRBV6-5|17|TRBD1|TRBJ2-2|few
TGTGCCAGTTCGACCGGGACAGGGGCGACGAACACCGGGGAGCTGTTTTTT
CASSTGTGATNTGELFF
>TRBV2|14|TRBD2|TRBJ2-3|-
TGTGCCAGAGGACTAGCGGGAGTTCGGGATACGCAGTATTTT
CARGLAGVRDTQYF
>TRBV12-3/TRBV12-4|13|-|TRBJ2-3|many
TGTGCCAGCAGTTTAGAGTTCACAGATACGCAGTATTTT
CASSLEFTDTQYF
>TRBV19|13|-|TRBJ1-1|few
TGTGCCAGTACCCTGAGGGGGAACACTGAAGCTTTCTTT
CASTLRGNTEAFF
>TRBV5-1|16|TRBD1|TRBJ1-2|few
TGCGCCAGCAGCTTGGTTGGGACAGGAGGTAACTATGGCTACACCTTC
CASSLVGTGGNYGYTF
>TRBV7-8|12|-|TRBJ2-7|-
TGTGCCAGCAGCTTTAGGGCCTACGAGCAGTACTTC
CASSFRAYEQYF
>TRBV7-2|12|-|TRBJ1-1|-
TGTGCCAGCAGCCCCCAGTGGCAGGGAGCTTTCTTT
CASSPQWQGAFF
>TRBV24-1|16|-|TRBJ2-5|few
TGTGCCACCAGTGATCCTGATAGCGGCCACCAAGAGACCCAGTACTTC
CATSDPDSGHQETQYF
>TRBV30|12|-|TRBJ2-6|-
TGTGCCTGGGCCACTGGGGCCAACGTCCTGACTTTC
CAWATGANVLTF
>TRBV29-1|13|-|TRBJ1-1|-
TGCAGCGTTGAACAGGTGGGGTTCACTGAAGCTTTCTTT
CSVEQVGFTEAFF
>TRBV6-1|15|-|TRBJ1-2|few
TGTGCCAGCAGGCACAGGGAACCAACTAACTATGGCTACACCTTC
CASRHREPTNYGYTF
>TRBV7-6|16|-|TRBJ2-3|few
TGTGCCAGCAGCCTTTCCGGGACAAGAGAAACAGATACGCAGTATTTT
CASSLSGTRETDTQYF
>TRBV5-1|15|TRBD1|TRBJ2-1|few
TGCGCCAGCAGCTTGCAGGGGGCGCACCACAATGAGCAGTTCTTC
CASSLQGAHHNEQFF
>TRBV19|11|-|TRBJ1-1|few
TGTGCCAGTAGTATCCCAGGTAAAGCTTTCTTT
CASSIPGKAFF
>TRBV6-4|14|TRBD1|TRBJ1-2|-
TGTGCCAGCAGTGCCGGACAGGGACTCTATGGCTACACCTTC
CASSAGQGLYGYTF
>TRBV11-3|14|-|TRBJ2-1|-
TGTGCCAGCAGCTTGAGAGGGCCCCACAATGAGCAGTTCTTC
CASSLRGPHNEQFF
>TRBV10-2|15|-|TRBJ1-1|-
TGCGCCAGCAGTGAGTCTAACTCTCTGGTCACTGAAGCTTTCTTT
CASSESNSLVTEAFF
>TRBV13|16|-|TRBJ2-3|few
TGTGCCAGCAAGACGGCTCGGGAGTGGGTCACAGATACGCAGTATTTT
CASKTAREWVTDTQYF
>TRBV7-9|11|-|TRBJ2-1|-
TGTGCCAGCAGCTTTCAGGGTGAGCAGTTCTTC
CASSFQGEQFF
>TRBV5-1|17|TRBD2|TRBJ2-1|many
TGCGCCAGCAGCTCCGGACTAGCGGGGGTCTCCTACAATGAGCAGTTCTTC
CASSSGLAGVSYNEQFF
>TRBV29-1|14|TRBD1|TRBJ1-4|few
TGCAGCGCCTCCGGACAGGGGGTTAACGAAAAACTGTTTTTT
CSASGQGVNEKLFF